This T cell receptor beta chain derives from a study of cytomegalovirus exposure and HLA in healthy donors. PCR employed 60 Vbeta and 13 Jbeta primers. Assay used: immunoSEQ multiplex PCR; TCRdb lists only in-frame clones, some missing. This table has about 130,000 clones, around 79% appearing once. The CDR3 extends over 14 amino acids. Germline V gene lookup returns CDR1 SGHVS and CDR2 FNYEAQ. The ends were cut back, 4 bases at V and 1 base at J, with 10 bases in the middle. The chain employs TRBV7-6 and TRBJ2-5; possible D gene TRBD2, 6 bases. Sample: PBMCs. The receptor comes from a woman aged 40 to 49 in good health and CMV-seropositive. DNA of the CDR3: TGTGCCAGCAGCTCGTCTAGCGTCCAAGAGACCCAGTACTTC. It encodes CASSSSSVQETQYF.